A single sample gave rise to the 27 T cell receptor beta chains below, sequenced in a study of blood T cell repertoires in COVID-19. Only in-frame clones appear in the TCRdb table, and some are missing; sequencing was by immunoSEQ multiplex PCR. The table lists fewer than 250,000 clones, just over 85% of them singletons. The source material was peripheral blood. Source of these receptors: a man in his forties or fifties with COVID-19, enrolled during active disease.

CDR3 loop: CASSFGTASRTF. For the CDR3, the DNA is TGTGCCAGCAGTTTCGGGACAGCCTCCCGCACCTTC. The chain carries TRBV12-3 or TRBV12-4 and TRBJ1-2; TRBD1 aligns across 7 bases. The CDR3 contains 12 residues. V shed 3 bases and J 13 bases; nucleotides not matched to a gene: 8.

The chain combines TRBV7-2 with TRBJ2-3; tentatively, D is TRBD1 (5 bases). The CDR3 is 13 residues long. Germline V CDR1 and CDR2: SGHTA, FQGNSA. Deletions cut 8 bases from V and 0 bases from J, with 9 bases between. CDR3 loop: CASRRGSTDTQYF. CDR3 bases: TGTGCCAGCCGAAGGGGTAGCACAGATACGCAGTATTTT.

The rearrangement links TRBV5-8 to TRBJ1-2; TRBD1 matches 10 bases. Germline CDR1 and CDR2: SGHTS and YDEGEE. This CDR3 is built from 17 residues. Trimming at V came to 1 base and at J to 3 bases, leaving 9 bases not matched to a gene. CDR3 loop: CASSLRDRGAIYYGYTF. DNA for the CDR3: TGTGCCAGCAGCTTGAGGGACAGGGGAGCGATTTACTATGGCTACACCTTC.

V usage is TRBV9 and J usage is TRBJ2-3; the D is unclear. Germline loops: CDR1 SGDLS, CDR2 YYNGEE. V lost 0 bases and J lost 0, with 5 bases in between. The CDR3 runs to 14 residues. The CDR3 is CASSVGQSTDTQYF. CDR3 in DNA: TGTGCCAGCAGCGTAGGGCAGAGCACAGATACGCAGTATTTT.

The V and J genes are TRBV18 and TRBJ2-5; tentative D call: TRBD1 (7 bases). This CDR3 is 15 amino acids long. Germline loops: CDR1 KGHSH, CDR2 LQKENI. V lost 3 bases and J 2 bases, leaving 13 bases between the germline ends. The CDR3 DNA reads as TGTGCCAGCTCACCCGAACAGGGGAGGCAAGAGACCCAGTACTTC. This sequence encodes CASSPEQGRQETQYF. The full variable domain, completed using reference TRBV18 and TRBJ2-5, is NAGVMQNPRHLVRRRGQEARLRCSPMKGHSHVYWYRQLPEEGLKFMVYLQKENIIDESGMPKERFSAEFPKEGPSILRIQQVVRGDSAAYFCASSPEQGRQETQYFGPGTRLLVL.

V usage is TRBV6-2 or TRBV6-3 and J usage is TRBJ1-2, with D possibly TRBD1 on 6 matching bases. Germline values: CDR1 MNHEY, CDR2 SVGEGT. The ends were cut back, 0 bases at V and 6 bases at J, with 14 bases in the middle. The CDR3 consists of 15 residues. CDR3 in amino acids: CASSYSQGNLHGYTF. CDR3 bases: TGTGCCAGCAGTTACTCACAGGGTAATCTTCATGGCTACACCTTC.

This sequence joins TRBV6-5 and TRBJ1-5; TRBD1 might be the D (5 bases). V was trimmed by 2 bases and J by 3 bases, leaving 11 bases between them. Per germline, CDR1 MNHEY and CDR2 SVGAGI. The CDR3 is made up of 15 amino acids. As DNA, the CDR3 is TGTGCCAGCAGTTACGCCAGGGACTACAATCAGCCCCAGCATTTT. Translated, it gives CASSYARDYNQPQHF.

This clone was observed once. This chain links TRBV10-3 with TRBJ1-2, with unresolved D. This CDR3 region has 16 residues. The germline V gene encodes CDR1 ENHRY and CDR2 SYGVKD. V lost 0 bases and J lost 3, with 14 bases in between. This chain's CDR3 is CAISESVLLADYGYTF. In DNA, the CDR3 is TGTGCCATCAGTGAGTCCGTGTTGCTGGCAGACTATGGCTACACCTTC.

This chain connects TRBV28 to TRBJ2-7; maybe TRBD2 (6 bases). There are 12 residues in the CDR3. V lost 5 bases, J lost 3 bases, and 8 bases lay in between. Germline CDR1 is MDHEN and CDR2 is SYDVKM. The CDR3 sequence: CASSGTLYEQYF. The CDR3 bases are TGTGCCAGCAGTGGGACTCTCTACGAGCAGTACTTC.

This chain links TRBV18 with TRBJ1-6; TRBD1 agrees at 8 bases. CDR1 and CDR2 from the germline V gene are KGHSH and LQKENI. The CDR3 has 15 residues. V lost 4 bases to trimming and J lost 7 bases; unmatched junction nucleotides: 6. CDR3 residues: CASSQDRAPNSPLHF. DNA of the CDR3: TGTGCCAGCTCACAGGACAGGGCTCCAAATTCACCCCTCCACTTT.

The chain joins TRBV12-3 or TRBV12-4 to TRBJ1-3; D not resolved. Trimming removed 3 bases from V and 0 bases from J, with 3 bases in between. This CDR3 is built from 13 residues. CDR3 sequence: CASSFGSGNTIYF. In DNA form, the CDR3 reads TGTGCCAGCAGTTTCGGCTCTGGAAACACCATATATTTT.

The V and J genes are TRBV21-1 and TRBJ1-3; the D segment call TRBD1 is taken from the table without a DNA check. TRBV21-1 is a known pseudogene. The CDR3 is 20 amino acids. The CDR3 spells CASSKVGLGQNPSSGNTIYF. The CDR3 nucleotides are TGTGCCAGCAGCAAAGTAGGATTGGGGCAAAACCCGAGCTCTGGAAACACCATATATTTT.

The chain links TRBV28 to TRBJ1-5; TRBD1 is a possible D gene (6 bases). The length of the CDR3 is 16 residues. CDR1 and CDR2 from the germline V gene are MDHEN and SYDVKM. Trimming removed 1 base at V and 4 bases at J, with 14 bases between. CDR3 sequence (DNA): TGTGCCAGCAGTTTATCACTGGGACACGAAAATCAGCCCCAGCATTTT. It translates to CASSLSLGHENQPQHF.

V and J are TRBV30 and TRBJ2-5; 7 positions match TRBD1. With 2 bases clipped from V and 2 bases from J, the junction kept 11 bases outside the gene matches. Germline V gene sequence: CDR1 GTSNPN, CDR2 SVGIG (reference sequence). The CDR3 has 16 amino acids. CDR3 loop: CAWSIRQGWAQETQYF. The CDR3 DNA follows: TGTGCCTGGAGTATCCGACAGGGATGGGCTCAAGAGACCCAGTACTTC.

The chain recombines TRBV11-2 with TRBJ2-1; TRBD2 matches at 14 bases. V dropped 5 bases and J dropped 7; count of bases not matched to a gene: 16. Per the germline V gene, CDR1 is SGHAT and CDR2 is FQNNGV. The CDR3 extends over 19 amino acids. The CDR3, as DNA: TGTGCCAGCAGCACCCGGTGGCCTAGACTAGCGGGAGGGTGGAATGAGCAGTTCTTC. Translation: CASSTRWPRLAGGWNEQFF.

Here the CDR3 DNA reads TGTGCCACCAGTGGGTTGACAGGAAACACCGGGGAGCTGTTTTTT. This codes for CATSGLTGNTGELFF. V and J are TRBV24-1 and TRBJ2-2, with D tentatively TRBD1 (6 bases). Trimming stripped 5 bases from V and 2 bases from J, with 11 bases between. CDR3 size: 15 residues. The germline CDR1 and CDR2 sequences are KGHDR and SFDVKD.

The genes are TRBV3-1 (or the pseudogene TRBV3-2) and TRBJ2-7, with no clear D. CDR3 length: 15 residues. V was cut by 3 bases and J by 0 bases, with 12 bases left in between. Looked up from germline, CDR1 is LGHDT and CDR2 is YNNKEL (reference sequence). CDR3 nucleotide sequence: TGTGCCAGCAGCCATAGACATGTGAGCTCCTACGAGCAGTACTTC. It is translated as CASSHRHVSSYEQYF.

The chain recombines TRBV2 with TRBJ2-1, with 9 nucleotides matching TRBD2. V was pared by 8 bases and J by 0 bases, with 2 bases of the junction left unmatched. The CDR3 is made up of 14 amino acids. The germline CDR1 and CDR2 sequences are SNHLY and FYNNEI. The CDR3 here is CASHSGSSYNEQFF. The CDR3 DNA is TGTGCCAGCCATAGCGGGAGCTCCTACAATGAGCAGTTCTTC.

This clone turned up a few times. The chain employs TRBV15 and TRBJ2-7; 9 nucleotides match TRBD2. The CDR3 loop spans 16 amino acids. V trimming: 1 base; J trimming: 3 bases; junction bases outside the gene matches: 7. Germline values: CDR1 LNHNV, CDR2 YYDKDF (reference sequence). The CDR3 DNA is TGTGCCACCAGCAGAGTCCTAGCGGGACTTAGCTACGAGCAGTACTTC. Translated: CATSRVLAGLSYEQYF.

A note on this clone: The junction shows a germline mismatch at one end, possibly a read error. The V gene is TRBV3-1 (or the pseudogene TRBV3-2), the J gene TRBJ1-6; D gene ambiguous. The CDR3 spans 15 residues. CDR1 and CDR2 (germline): LGHDT, YNNKEL (reference sequence). The CDR3: CASSQGLSDNSPLHF. CDR3 DNA: TGTGCCAGCAGCCAAGGTCTCTCCGATAATTCACCCCTCCACTTT.

The J gene is TRBJ2-7, the V gene TRBV5-1, with 8 bases fitting TRBD1. From germline, CDR1 is SGHRS and CDR2 YFSETQ. This CDR3 region has 15 residues. V was pared by 4 bases and J by 1 base, with 7 bases of the junction left unmatched. CDR3 bases: TGCGCCAGCAGCCCCTCCCAGGGGGCTTCCTACGAGCAGTACTTC. This codes for CASSPSQGASYEQYF. Full variable domain (outside the CDR3, taken from reference TRBV5-1 and TRBJ2-7): KAGVTQTPRYLIKTRGQQVTLSCSPISGHRSVSWYQQTPGQGLQFLFEYFSETQRNKGNFPGRFSGRQFSNSRSEMNVSTLELGDSALYLCASSPSQGASYEQYFGPGTRLTVT.

This chain connects TRBV10-1 to TRBJ2-3, with TRBD2 matching over 8 bases. There are 16 residues in the CDR3. The germline CDR1 and CDR2 sequences are WNHNN and SYGVQD (reference sequence). The V and J ends lost 8 bases and 6 bases, in that order; junction bases with no gene match: 16. The CDR3, as DNA: TGCGCCAGCGCACGGACTAGCCATCCCTTGGGGGATACGCAGTATTTT. Translation gives CASARTSHPLGDTQYF.

Points on this clone: A much more abundant neighbour one base away suggests this may be a read error. The chain couples TRBV6-2 or TRBV6-3 to TRBJ2-7; 8 nucleotides agree with TRBD1. J was trimmed by 0 bases and V by 6 bases; bases with no gene match: 4. Looked up from germline, CDR1 is MNHEY and CDR2 is SVGEGT. This CDR3 has 14 amino acids. CDR3 sequence: CASSSDRDSYEQYF. The DNA of the CDR3 is TGTGCCAGCAGCTCGGACAGGGACTCCTACGAGCAGTACTTC.

V is TRBV2 and J is TRBJ2-5; TRBD2 aligns across 11 bases. This CDR3 has 16 residues. The germline gives CDR1 SNHLY, CDR2 FYNNEI. J was trimmed by 5 bases and V by 5 bases; bases with no gene match: 10. CDR3: CASSQSGLAGGETQYF. The CDR3 DNA is TGTGCCAGCAGTCAATCAGGACTAGCGGGCGGGGAGACCCAGTACTTC.

The CDR3 bases are TGTGCCAGCAAAGGACAGTTCGAGCAGTACTTC. This encodes CASKGQFEQYF. This rearrangement joins TRBV19 to TRBJ2-7; possibly TRBD1 for D (6 bases). The CDR3 spans 11 residues. V shed 9 bases and J shed 6 bases, with 12 bases lying between them. Germline V lookup: CDR1 LNHDA, CDR2 SQIVND (reference sequence).

This clone was picked up a small number of times. V usage is TRBV2 and J usage is TRBJ1-2, with TRBD1 as a possible D gene (5 bases). Germline V gene lookup returns CDR1 SNHLY and CDR2 FYNNEI. The CDR3 length is 12 residues. V was trimmed by 5 bases and J by 6 bases, leaving 10 bases between them. In nucleotides, the CDR3 is TGTGCCAGCAGTATTGGACAAAATGGCTACACCTTC. Encoded protein: CASSIGQNGYTF.

The chain combines TRBV21-1 with TRBJ1-5; the tabulated D call, TRBD1, remains unverified against the DNA. TRBV21-1 is reported as a pseudogene. The CDR3 sequence is 17 residues long. CDR3 region: CASSKDGGTGGNQPQHF. Here the CDR3 DNA reads TGTGCCAGCAGCAAAGATGGCGGGACAGGGGGTAATCAGCCCCAGCATTTT.